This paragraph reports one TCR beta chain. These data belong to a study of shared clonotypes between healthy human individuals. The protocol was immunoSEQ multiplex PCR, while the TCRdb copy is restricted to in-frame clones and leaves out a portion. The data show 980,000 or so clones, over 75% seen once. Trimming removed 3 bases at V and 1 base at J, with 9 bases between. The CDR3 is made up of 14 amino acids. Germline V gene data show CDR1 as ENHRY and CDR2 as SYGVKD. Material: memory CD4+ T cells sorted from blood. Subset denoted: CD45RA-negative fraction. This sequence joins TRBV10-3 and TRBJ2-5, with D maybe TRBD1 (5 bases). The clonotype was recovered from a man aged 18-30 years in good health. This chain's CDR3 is CAISDLGAQETQYF. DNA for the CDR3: TGTGCCATCAGTGATTTAGGGGCCCAAGAGACCCAGTACTTC.